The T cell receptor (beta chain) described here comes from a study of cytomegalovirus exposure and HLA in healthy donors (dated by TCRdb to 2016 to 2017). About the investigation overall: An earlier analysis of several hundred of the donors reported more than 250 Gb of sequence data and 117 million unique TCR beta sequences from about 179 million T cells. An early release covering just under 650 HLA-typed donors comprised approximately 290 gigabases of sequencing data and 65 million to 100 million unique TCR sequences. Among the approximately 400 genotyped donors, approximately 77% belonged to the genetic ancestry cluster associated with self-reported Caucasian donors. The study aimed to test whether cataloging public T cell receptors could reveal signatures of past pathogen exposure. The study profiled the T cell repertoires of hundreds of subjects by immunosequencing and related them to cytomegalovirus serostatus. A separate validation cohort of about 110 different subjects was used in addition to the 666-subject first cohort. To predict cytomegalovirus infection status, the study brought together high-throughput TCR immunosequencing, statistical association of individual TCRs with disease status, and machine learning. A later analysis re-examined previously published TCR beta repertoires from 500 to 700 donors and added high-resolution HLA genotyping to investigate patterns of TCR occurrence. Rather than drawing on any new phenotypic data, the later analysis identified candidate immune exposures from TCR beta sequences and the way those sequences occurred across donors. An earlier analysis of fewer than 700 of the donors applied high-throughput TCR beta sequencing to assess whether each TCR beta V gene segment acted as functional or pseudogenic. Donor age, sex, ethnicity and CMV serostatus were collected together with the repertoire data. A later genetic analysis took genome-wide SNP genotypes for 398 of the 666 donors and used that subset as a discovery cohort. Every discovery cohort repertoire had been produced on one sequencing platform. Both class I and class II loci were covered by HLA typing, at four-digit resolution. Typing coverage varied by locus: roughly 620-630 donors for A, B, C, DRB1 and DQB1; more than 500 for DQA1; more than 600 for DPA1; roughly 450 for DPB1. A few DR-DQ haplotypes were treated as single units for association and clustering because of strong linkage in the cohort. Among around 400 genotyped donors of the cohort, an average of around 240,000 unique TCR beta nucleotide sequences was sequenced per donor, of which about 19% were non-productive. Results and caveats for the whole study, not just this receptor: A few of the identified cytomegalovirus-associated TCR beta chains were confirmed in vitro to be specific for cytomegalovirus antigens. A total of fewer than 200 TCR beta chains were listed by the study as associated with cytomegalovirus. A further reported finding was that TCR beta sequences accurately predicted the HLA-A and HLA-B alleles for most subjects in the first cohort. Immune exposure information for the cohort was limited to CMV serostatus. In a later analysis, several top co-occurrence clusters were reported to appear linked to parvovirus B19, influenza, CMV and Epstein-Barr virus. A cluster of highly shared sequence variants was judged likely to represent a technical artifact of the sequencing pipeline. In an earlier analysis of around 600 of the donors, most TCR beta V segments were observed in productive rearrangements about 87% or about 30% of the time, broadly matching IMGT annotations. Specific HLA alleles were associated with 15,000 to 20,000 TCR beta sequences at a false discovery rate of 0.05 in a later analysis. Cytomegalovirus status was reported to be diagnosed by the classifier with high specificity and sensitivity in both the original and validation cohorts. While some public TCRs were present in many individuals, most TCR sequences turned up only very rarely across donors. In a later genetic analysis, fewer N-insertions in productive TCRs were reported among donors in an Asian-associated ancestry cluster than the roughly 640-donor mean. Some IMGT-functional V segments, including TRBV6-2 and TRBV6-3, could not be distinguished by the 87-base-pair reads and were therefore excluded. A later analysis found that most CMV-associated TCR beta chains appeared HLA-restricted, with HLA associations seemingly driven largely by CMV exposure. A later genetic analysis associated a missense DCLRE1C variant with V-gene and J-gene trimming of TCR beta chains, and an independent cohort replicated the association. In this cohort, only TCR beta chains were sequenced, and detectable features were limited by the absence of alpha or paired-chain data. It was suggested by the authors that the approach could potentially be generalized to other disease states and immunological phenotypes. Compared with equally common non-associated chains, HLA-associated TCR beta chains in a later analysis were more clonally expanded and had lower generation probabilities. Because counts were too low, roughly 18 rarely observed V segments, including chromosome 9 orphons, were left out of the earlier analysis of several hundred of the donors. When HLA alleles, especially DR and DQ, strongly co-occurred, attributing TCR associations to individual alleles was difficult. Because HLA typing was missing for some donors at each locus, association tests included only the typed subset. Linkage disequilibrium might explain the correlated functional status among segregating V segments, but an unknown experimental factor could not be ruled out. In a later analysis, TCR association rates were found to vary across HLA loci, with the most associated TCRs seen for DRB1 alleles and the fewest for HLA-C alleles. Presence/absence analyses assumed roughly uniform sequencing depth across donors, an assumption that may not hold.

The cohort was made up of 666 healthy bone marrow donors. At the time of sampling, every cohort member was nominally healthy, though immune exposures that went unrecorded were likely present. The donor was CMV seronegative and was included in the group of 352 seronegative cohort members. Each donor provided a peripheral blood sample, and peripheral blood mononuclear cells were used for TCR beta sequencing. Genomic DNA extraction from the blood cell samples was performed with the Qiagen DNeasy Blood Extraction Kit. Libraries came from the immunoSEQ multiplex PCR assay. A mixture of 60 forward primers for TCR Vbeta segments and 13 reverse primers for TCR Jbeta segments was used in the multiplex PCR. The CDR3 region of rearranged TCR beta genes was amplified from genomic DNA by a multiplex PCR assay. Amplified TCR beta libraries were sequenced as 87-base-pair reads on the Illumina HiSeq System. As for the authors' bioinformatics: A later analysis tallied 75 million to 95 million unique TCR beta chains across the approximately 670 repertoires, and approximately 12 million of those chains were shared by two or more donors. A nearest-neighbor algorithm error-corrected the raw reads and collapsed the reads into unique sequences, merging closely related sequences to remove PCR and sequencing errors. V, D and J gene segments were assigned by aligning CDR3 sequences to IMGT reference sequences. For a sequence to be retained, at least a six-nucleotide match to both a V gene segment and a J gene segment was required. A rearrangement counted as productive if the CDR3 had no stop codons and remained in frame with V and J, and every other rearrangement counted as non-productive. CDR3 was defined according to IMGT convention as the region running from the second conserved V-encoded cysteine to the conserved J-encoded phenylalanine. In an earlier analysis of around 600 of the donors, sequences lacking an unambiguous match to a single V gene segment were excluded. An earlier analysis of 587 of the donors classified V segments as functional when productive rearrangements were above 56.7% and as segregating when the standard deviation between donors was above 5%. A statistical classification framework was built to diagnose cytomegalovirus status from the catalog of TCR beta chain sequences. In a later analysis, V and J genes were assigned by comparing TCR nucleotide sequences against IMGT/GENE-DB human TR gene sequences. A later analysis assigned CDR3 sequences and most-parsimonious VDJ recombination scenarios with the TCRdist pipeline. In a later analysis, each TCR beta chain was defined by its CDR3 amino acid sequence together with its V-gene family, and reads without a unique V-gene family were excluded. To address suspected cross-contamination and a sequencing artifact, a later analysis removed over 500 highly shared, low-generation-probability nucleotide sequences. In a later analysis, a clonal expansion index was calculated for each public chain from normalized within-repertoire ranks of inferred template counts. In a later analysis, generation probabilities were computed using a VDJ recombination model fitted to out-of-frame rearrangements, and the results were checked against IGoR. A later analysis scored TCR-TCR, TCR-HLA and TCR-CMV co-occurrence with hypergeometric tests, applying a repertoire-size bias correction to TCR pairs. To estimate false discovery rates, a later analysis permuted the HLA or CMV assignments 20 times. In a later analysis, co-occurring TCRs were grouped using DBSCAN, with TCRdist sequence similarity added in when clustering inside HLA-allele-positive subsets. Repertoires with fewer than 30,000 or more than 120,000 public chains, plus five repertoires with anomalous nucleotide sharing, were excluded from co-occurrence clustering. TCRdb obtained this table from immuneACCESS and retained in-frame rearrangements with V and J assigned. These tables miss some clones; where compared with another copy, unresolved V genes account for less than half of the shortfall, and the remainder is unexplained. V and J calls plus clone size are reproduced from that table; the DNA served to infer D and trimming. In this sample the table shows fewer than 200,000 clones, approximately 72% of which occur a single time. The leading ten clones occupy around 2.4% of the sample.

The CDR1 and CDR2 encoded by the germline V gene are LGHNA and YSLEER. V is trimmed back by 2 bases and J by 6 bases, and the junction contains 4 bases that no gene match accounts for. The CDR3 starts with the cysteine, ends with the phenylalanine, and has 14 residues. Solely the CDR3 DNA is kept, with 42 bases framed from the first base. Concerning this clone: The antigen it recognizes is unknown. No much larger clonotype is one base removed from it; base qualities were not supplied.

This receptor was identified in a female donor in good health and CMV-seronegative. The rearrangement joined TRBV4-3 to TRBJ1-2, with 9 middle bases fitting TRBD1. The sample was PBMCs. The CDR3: CASSQLGTGNGYTF. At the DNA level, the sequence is TGCGCCAGCAGCCAACTCGGGACAGGGAATGGCTACACCTTC.